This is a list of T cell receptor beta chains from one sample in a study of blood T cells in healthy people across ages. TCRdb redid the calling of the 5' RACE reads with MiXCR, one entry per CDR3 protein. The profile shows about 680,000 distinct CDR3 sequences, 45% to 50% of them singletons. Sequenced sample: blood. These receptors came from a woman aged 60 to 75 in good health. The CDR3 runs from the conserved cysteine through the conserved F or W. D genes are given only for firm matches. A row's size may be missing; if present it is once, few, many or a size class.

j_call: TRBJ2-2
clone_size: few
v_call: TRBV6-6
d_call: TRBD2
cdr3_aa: CASSSRGLAANTGELFF
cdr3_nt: TGTGCCAGCAGTTCTCGAGGACTAGCGGCGAACACCGGGGAGCTGTTTTTT

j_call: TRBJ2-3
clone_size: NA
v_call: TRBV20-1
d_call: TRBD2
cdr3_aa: CGARPRTSGRDTQYF
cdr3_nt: TGCGGTGCTAGGCCACGGACTAGCGGGCGAGATACGCAGTATTTT

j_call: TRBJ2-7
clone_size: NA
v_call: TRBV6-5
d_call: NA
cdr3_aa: CASSRTQNYEQYF
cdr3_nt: TGTGCCAGCAGTAGGACACAAAACTACGAGCAGTACTTC

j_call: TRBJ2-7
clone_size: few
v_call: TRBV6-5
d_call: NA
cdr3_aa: CASSYHARRREEQYF
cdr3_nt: TGTGCCAGCAGTTATCACGCGAGGCGTCGGGAGGAGCAGTACTTC

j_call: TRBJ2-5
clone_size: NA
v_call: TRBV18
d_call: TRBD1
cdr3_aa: CASSTTGVGETQYF
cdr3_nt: TGTGCCAGCTCAACTACAGGGGTGGGAGAGACCCAGTACTTC

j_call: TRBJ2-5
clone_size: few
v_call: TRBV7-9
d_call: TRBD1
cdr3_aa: CASSLRTGSPLEQYF
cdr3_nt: TGTGCCAGCAGCCTCCGGACAGGGAGTCCTTTGGAGCAGTACTTC

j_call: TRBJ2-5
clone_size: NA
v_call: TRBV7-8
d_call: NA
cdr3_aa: CASRPTGFDHPSARKYF
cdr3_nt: TGTGCCAGCAGACCGACAGGATTCGATCACCCTAGCGCTAGGAAGTACTTC

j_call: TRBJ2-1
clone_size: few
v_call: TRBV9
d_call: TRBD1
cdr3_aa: CASRPTGGEQFF
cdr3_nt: TGTGCCAGCAGACCGACAGGGGGCGAGCAGTTCTTC

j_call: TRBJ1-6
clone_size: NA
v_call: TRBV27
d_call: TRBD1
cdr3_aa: CASSFIGGDSPLHF
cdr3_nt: TGTGCCAGCAGTTTCATAGGGGGCGATTCACCCCTCCACTTT

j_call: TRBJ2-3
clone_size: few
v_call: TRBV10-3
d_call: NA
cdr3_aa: CAISESSQGPRTDTQYF
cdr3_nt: TGTGCCATCAGTGAGTCGTCTCAGGGTCCCCGCACAGATACGCAGTATTTT

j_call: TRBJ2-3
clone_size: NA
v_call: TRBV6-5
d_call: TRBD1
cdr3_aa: CASSLQGAVGTDTQYF
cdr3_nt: TGTGCCAGCAGTCTACAGGGGGCAGTCGGCACAGATACGCAGTATTTT

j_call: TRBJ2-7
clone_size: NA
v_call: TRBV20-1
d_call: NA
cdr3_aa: CSARHAGGRYEQYF
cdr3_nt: TGCAGTGCTAGACATGCCGGAGGGAGATACGAGCAGTACTTC

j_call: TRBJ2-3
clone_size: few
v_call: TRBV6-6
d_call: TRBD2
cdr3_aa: CASSYQREGDTQYF
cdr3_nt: TGTGCCAGCAGTTACCAGCGGGAAGGAGATACGCAGTATTTT

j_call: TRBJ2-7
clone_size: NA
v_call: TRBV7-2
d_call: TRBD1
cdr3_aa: CASSRHPGQGVSYEQYF
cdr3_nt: TGTGCCAGCAGCCGCCACCCCGGCCAGGGGGTCTCGTACGAGCAGTACTTC

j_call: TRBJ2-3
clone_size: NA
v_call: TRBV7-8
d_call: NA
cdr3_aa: CASSLGASSTDTQYF
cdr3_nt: TGTGCCAGCAGCTTAGGGGCTAGCAGCACAGATACGCAGTATTTT

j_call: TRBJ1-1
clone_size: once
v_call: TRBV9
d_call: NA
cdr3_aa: CASSVKGQNTEAFF
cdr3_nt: TGTGCCAGCAGCGTAAAGGGACAGAACACTGAAGCTTTCTTT

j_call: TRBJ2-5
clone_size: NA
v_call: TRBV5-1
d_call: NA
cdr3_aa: CASSLGGWSYLQETQYF
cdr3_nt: TGCGCCAGCAGCTTGGGGGGATGGAGCTATCTCCAAGAGACCCAGTACTTC

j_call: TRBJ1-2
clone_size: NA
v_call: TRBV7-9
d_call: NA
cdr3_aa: CASSLFDQGIYGYTF
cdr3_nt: TGTGCCAGCAGCTTATTTGATCAGGGAATCTATGGCTACACCTTC

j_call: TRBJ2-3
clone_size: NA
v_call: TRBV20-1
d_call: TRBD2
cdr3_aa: CSAATSGRVTDTQYF
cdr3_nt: TGCAGTGCCGCGACTAGCGGGAGAGTCACAGATACGCAGTATTTT

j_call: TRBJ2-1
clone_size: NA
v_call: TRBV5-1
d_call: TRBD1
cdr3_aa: CASSLGDRDYNEQFF
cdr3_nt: TGCGCCAGCAGCTTGGGGGACAGGGATTACAATGAGCAGTTCTTC